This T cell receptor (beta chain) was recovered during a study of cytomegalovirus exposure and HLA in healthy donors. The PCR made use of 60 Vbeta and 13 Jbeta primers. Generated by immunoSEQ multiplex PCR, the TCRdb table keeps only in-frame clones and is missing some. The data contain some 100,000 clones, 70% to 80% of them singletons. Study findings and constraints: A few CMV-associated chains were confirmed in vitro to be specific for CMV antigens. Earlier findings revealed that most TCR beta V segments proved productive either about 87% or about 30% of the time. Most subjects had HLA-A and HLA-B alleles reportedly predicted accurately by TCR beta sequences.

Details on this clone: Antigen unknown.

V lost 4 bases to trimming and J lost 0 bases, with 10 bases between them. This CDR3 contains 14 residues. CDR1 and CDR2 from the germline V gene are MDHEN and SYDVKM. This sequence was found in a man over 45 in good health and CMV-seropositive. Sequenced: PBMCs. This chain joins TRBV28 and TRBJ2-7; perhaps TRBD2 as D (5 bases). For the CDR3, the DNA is TGTGCCAGCAGTTCCTCCCGGGACTCCTACGAGCAGTACTTC. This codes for CASSSSRDSYEQYF.